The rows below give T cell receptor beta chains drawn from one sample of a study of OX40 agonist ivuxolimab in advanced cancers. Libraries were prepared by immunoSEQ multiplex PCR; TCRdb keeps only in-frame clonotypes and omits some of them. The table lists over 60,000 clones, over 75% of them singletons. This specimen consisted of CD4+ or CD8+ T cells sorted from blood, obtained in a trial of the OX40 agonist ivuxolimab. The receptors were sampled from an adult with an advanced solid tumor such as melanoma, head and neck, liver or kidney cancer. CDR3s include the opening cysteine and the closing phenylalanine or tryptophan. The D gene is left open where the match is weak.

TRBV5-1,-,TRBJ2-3,CASSGTGDTQYF
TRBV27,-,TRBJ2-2,CASSIFGAGTGELFF
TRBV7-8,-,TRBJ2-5,CASSTHIERQETQYF
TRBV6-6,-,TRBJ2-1,CASTLTSSYNEQFF
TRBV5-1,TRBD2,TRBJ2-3,CASRTSGGASDTQYF
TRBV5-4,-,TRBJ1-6,CASSLGAADSPLHF
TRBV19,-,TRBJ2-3,CASSIGGQRDTQYF
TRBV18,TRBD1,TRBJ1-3,CASSPRTGMGSGNTIYF
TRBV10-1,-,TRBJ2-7,CASSESTSSSYEQYF
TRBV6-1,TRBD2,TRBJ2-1,CASLSGLAAYEQFF
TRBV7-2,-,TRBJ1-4,CASSPHSPPNEKLFF
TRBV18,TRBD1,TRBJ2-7,CASTLGQAYEQYF
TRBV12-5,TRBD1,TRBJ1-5,CASGSERGLDFNQPQHF
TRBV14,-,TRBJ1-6,CASSQGRSSYNSPLHF
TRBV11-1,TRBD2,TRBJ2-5,CASSLDREGTQYF
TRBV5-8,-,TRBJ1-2,CASSTGFIYGYTF
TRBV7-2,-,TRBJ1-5,CASSLVFSNQPQHF
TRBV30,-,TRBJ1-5,CAWSEGQLYQPQHF
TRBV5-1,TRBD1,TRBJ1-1,CASSLWDRSTEAFF
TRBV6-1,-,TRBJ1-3,CASSDPGSLSGNTIYF
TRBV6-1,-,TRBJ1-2,CAAERRTNYGYTF
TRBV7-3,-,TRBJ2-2,CASSSGVAGTGELFF
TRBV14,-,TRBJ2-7,CASSQEGSATYEQYF
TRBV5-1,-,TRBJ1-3,CASAKDSGPGNTIYF
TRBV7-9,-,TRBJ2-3,CASSSLSTDTQYF
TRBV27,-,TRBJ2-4,CASSLGLSGPQYF
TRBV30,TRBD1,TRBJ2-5,CAWRDRGLETQYF
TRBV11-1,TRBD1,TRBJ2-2,CASSLWTGTGELFF
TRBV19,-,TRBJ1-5,CASSWFGGEQPQHF
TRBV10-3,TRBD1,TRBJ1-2,CATAGTAGYGYTF
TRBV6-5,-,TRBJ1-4,CASSYSMAGSREKLFF
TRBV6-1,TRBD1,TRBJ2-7,CASSARQGDSYEQYF
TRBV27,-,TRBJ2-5,CASGTQETQYF
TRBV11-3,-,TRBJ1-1,CASSSQGFATEAFF
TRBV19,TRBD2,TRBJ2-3,CASRTTSGGAGDTQYF
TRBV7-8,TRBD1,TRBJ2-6,CASSPGTGAGANVLTF